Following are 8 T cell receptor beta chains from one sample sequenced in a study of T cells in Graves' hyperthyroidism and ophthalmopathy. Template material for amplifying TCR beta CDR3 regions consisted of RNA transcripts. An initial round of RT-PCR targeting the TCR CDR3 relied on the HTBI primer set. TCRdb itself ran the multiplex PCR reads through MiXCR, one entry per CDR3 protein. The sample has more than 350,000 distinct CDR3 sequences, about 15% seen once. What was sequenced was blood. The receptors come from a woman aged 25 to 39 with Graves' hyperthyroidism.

CDR3 coding DNA: TGCGCCAGCAGCCTCCTGACCGGGACTAGTAGTAGTGAGCAGTTCTTC. It specifies CASSLLTGTSSSEQFF. This chain uses TRBV5-1 with TRBJ2-1, with TRBD2 identical over 8 bases. The CDR3 extends over 16 amino acids. CDR1 is SGHRS and CDR2 is YFSETQ in the germline V gene. J gave up 9 bases and V 4 bases, and 15 bases lay outside the gene matches.

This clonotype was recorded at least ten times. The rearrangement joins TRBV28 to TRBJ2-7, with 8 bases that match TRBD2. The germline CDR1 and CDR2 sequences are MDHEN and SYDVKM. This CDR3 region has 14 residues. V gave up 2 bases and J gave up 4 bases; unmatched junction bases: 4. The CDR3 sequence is CASSLPGGKYEQYF. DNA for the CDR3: TGTGCCAGCAGTTTACCGGGGGGGAAATACGAGCAGTACTTC.

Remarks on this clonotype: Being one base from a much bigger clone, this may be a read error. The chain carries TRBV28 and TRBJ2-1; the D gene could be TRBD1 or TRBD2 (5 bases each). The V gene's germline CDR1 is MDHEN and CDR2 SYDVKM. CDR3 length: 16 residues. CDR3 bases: TGTGCCAGCAGTTTTTGGGGGAGCGTCTCCTACAATAAGCAGTTCTTC. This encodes CASSFWGSVSYNKQFF. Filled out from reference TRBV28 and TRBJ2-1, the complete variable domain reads DVKVTQSSRYLVKRTGEKVFLECVQDMDHENMFWYRQDPGLGLRLIYFSYDVKMKEKGDIPEGYSVSREKKERFSLILESASTNQTSMYLCASSFWGSVSYNKQFFGPGTRLTVL.

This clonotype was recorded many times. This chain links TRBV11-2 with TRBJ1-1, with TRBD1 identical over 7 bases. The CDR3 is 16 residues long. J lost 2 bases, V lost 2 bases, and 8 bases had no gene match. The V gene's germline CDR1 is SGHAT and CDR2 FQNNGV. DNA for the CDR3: TGTGCCAGCAGCTTAACCCTACAGGGGCTAAACACTGAAGCTTTCTTT. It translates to CASSLTLQGLNTEAFF.

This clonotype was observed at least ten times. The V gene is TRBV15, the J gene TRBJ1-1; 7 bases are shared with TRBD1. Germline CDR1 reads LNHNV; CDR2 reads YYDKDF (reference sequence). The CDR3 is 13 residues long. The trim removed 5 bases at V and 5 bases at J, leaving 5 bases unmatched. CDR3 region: CATSATGETEAFF. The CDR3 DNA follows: TGTGCCACCAGCGCAACAGGGGAGACTGAAGCTTTCTTT.

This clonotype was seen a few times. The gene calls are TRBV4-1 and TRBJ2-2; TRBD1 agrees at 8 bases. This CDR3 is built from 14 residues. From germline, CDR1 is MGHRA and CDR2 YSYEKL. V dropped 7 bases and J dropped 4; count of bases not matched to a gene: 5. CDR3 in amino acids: CASKETGGTGELFF. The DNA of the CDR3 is TGCGCCAGCAAAGAAACAGGGGGCACCGGGGAGCTGTTTTTT.

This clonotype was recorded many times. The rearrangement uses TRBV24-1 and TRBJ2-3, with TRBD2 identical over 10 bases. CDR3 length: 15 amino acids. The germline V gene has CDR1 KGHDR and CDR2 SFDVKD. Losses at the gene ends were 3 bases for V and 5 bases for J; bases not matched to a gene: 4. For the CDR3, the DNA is TGTGCCACCAGTGATGTGGCTAGCGGGAGAGATACGCAGTATTTT. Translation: CATSDVASGRDTQYF.

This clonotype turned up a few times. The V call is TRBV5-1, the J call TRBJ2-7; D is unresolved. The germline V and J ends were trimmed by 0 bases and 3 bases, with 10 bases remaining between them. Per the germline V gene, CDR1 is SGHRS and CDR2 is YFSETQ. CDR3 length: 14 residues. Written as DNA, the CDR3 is TGCGCCAGCAGCTTGGAAGCTCTCAACTACGAGCAGTACTTC. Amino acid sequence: CASSLEALNYEQYF.